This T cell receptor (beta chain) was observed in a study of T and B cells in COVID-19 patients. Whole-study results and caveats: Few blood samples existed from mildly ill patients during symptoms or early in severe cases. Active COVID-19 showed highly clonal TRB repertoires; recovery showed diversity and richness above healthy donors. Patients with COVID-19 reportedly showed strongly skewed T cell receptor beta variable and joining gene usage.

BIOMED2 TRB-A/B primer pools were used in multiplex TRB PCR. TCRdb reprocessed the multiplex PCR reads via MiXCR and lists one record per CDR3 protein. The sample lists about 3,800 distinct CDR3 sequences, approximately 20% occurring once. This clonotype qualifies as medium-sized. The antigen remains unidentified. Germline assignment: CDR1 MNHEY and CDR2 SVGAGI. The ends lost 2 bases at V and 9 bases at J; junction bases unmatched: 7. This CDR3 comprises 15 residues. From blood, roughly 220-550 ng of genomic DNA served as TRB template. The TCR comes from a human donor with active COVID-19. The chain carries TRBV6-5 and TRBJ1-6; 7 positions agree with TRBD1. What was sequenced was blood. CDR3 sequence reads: CASSYERQGGSPLHF. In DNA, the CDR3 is TGTGCCAGCAGTTACGAACGGCAGGGGGGTTCACCCCTCCACTTT.